This T cell receptor beta chain emerged from a study of identical twins. This clonotype has only a few counts. The antigen remains undetermined. Findings and caveats of the study: Cord blood's abundant beta clonotypes had fewer insertions, unlike memory repertoires. The authors drew conclusions from cross-sectional statistical analysis rather than following the same donors.

A universal primer binding site was introduced by template switching. The final cDNA contained unique molecular identifiers. A single record per CDR3 protein comes from TCRdb applying MiXCR to the 5' RACE reads. Of roughly 1,500,000 distinct CDR3 sequences listed, under 35% are singletons. The sequenced sample was cord blood. The source is a newborn girl in good health.

The CDR3 loop reads CASSFSQAGEEQFF. The CDR3 nucleotides read TGTGCCAGCAGTTTTTCTCAAGCGGGAGAGGAGCAGTTCTTC. The V gene is TRBV28, the J gene TRBJ2-1; 8 positions agree with TRBD2. The trim removed 3 bases at V and 10 bases at J, leaving 8 bases unmatched. Germline loops: CDR1 MDHEN, CDR2 SYDVKM. The CDR3 covers 14 residues.